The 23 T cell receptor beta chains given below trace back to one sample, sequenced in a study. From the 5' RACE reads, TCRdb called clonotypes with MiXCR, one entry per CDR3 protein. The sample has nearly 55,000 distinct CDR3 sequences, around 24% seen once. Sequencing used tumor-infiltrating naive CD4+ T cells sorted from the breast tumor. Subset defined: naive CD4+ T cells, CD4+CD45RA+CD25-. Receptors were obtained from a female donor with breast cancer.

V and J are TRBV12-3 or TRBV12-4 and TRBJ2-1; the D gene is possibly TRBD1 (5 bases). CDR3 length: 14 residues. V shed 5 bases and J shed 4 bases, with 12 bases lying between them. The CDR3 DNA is TGTGCCAGCAGTGAAGAAAAGGGGTACAATGAGCAGTTCTTC. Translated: CASSEEKGYNEQFF.

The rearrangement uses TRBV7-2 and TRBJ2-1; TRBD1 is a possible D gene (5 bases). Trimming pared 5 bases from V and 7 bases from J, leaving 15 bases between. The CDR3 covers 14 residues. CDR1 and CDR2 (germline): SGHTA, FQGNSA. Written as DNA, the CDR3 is TGTGCCAGCAGCCACCGGGTCCCAGGGAATGAGCAGTTCTTC. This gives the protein CASSHRVPGNEQFF.

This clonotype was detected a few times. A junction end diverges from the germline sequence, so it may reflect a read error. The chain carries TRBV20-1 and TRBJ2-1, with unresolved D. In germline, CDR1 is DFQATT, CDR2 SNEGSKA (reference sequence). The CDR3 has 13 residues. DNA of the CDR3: TGCAGTGCTAGAGGCTCCTCCCACAATGAGCAGTTCTTC. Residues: CSARGSSHNEQFF.

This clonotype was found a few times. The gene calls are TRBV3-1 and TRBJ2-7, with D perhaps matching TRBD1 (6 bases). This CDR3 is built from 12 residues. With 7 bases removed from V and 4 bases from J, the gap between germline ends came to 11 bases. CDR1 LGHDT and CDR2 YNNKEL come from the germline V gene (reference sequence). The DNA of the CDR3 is TGTGCCAGCACCTCAAGGGGGTACGAGCAGTACTTC. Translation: CASTSRGYEQYF.

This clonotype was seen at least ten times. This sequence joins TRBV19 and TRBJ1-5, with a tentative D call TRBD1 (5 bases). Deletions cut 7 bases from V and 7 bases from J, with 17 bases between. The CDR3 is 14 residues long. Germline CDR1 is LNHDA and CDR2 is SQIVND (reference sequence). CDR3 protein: CASNKNAGQQPQHF. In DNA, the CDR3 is TGTGCCAGTAATAAGAACGCAGGGCAACAGCCCCAGCATTTT.

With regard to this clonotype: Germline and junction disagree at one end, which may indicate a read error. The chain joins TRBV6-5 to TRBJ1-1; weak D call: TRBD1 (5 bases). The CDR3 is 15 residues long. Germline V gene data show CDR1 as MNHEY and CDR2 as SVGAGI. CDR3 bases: TGTGCCAGCAGTTACTCATCGGGGACGGGCACTGAAGCTTTCTTC. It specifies CASSYSSGTGTEAFF.

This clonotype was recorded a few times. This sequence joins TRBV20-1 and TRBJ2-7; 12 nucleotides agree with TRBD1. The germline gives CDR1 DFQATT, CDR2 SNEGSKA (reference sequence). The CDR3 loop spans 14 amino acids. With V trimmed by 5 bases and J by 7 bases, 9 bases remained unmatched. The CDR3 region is CSALTGQGAWEQYF. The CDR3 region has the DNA TGCAGTGCTCTGACGGGACAGGGGGCTTGGGAGCAGTACTTC.

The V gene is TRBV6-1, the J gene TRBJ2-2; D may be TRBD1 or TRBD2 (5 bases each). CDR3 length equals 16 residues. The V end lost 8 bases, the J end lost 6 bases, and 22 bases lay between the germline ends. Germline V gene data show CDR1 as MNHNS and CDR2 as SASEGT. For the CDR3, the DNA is TGTGCCAGCTGGGACCGCCGATCGCTGGGGGCCGGGGAGCTGTTTTTT. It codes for CASWDRRSLGAGELFF.

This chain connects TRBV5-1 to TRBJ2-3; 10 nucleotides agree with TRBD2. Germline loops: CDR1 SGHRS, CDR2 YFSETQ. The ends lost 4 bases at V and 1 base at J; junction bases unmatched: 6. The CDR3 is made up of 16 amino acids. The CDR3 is CASSMGGTSGTDTQYF. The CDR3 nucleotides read TGCGCCAGCAGCATGGGAGGGACTAGCGGCACAGATACGCAGTATTTT.

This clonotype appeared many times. CDR3 DNA: TGCGCCAGCAGCCAACCACTAGGCACCGGGGAGCTGTTTTTT. It is translated as CASSQPLGTGELFF. V is TRBV4-1 and J is TRBJ2-2; D is perhaps TRBD2 (5 bases). Trimming removed 2 bases at V and 4 bases at J, with 8 bases between. CDR1 and CDR2 (germline): MGHRA, YSYEKL. This CDR3 is 14 amino acids long.

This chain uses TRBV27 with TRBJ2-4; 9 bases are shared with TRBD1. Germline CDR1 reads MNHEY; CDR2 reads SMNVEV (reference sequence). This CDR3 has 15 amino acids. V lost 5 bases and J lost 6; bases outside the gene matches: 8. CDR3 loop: CASSPWDRASNIQYF. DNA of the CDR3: TGTGCCAGCAGTCCCTGGGACAGGGCTTCAAACATTCAGTACTTC.

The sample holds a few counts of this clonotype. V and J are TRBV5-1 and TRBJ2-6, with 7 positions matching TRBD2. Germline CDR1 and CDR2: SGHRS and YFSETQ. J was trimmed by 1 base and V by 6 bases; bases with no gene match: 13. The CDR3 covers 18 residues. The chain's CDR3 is CASTPRRRESSGANVLTF. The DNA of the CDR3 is TGCGCCAGCACGCCCCGCCGGCGGGAGTCGTCTGGGGCCAACGTCCTGACTTTC.

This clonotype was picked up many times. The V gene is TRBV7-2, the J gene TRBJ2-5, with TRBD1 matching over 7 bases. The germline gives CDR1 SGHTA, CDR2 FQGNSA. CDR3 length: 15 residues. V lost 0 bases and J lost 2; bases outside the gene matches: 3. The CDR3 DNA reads TGTGCCAGCAGCTTAGCCGGGACAGCTCAAGAGACCCAGTACTTC. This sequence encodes CASSLAGTAQETQYF.

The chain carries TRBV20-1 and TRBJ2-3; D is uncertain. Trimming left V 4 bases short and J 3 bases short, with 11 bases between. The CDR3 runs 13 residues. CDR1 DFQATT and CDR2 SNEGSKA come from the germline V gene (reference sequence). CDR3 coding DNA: TGCAGTGCTATAGATCTGGAGACAGATACGCAGTATTTT. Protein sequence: CSAIDLETDTQYF.

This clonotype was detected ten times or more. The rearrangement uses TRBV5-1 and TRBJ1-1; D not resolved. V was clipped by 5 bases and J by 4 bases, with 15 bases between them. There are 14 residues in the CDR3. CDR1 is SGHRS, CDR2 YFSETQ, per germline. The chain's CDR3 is CASRLSPGVTEAFF. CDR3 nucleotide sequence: TGCGCCAGCAGACTATCCCCCGGGGTCACTGAAGCTTTCTTT.

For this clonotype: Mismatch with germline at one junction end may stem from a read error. Here the CDR3 reads CSASETGTGGYDYTF. The CDR3 DNA is TGCAGTGCTAGCGAAACCGGGACAGGGGGCTATGACTACACCTTC. The chain has TRBV20-1 and TRBJ1-2; TRBD1 matches at 12 bases. The CDR3 is made up of 15 amino acids. Germline lookup yields CDR1 DFQATT and CDR2 SNEGSKA (reference sequence).

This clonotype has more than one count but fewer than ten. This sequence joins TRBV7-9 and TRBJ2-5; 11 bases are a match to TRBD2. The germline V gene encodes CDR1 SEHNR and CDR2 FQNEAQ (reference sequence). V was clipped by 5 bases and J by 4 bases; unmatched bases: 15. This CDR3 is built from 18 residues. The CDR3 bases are TGTGCCAGCAGCCCGGGGGCACTAGCGGGAGATTGGATAGAGACCCAGTACTTC. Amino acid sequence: CASSPGALAGDWIETQYF.

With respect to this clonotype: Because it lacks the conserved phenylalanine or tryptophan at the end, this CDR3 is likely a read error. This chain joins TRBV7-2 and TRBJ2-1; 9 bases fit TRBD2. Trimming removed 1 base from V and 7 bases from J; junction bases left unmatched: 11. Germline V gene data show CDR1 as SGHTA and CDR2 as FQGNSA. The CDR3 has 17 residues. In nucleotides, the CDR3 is TGTGCCAGCAGCTTAGTGTTTTTAGCGGGAGTTAAAAATGAGCAGTTCCTC. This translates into CASSLVFLAGVKNEQFL.

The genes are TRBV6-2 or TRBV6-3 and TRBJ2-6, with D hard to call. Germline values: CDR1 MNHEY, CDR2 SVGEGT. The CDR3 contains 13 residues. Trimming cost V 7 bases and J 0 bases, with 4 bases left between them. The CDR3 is CASIRSGANVLTF. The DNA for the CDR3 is TGTGCCAGCATCCGCTCTGGGGCCAACGTCCTGACTTTC.

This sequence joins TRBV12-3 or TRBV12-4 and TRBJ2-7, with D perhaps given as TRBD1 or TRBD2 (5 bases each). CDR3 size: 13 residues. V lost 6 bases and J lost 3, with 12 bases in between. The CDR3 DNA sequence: TGTGCCAGCAGATTACTAGGGGACTACGAGCAGTACTTC. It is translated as CASRLLGDYEQYF.

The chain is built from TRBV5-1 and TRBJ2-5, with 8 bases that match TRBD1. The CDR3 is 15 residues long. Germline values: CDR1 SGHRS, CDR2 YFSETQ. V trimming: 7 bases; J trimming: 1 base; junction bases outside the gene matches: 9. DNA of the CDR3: TGCGCCAGCGGCTCCCGAGACAGGGGCCAAGAGACCCAGTACTTC. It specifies CASGSRDRGQETQYF.

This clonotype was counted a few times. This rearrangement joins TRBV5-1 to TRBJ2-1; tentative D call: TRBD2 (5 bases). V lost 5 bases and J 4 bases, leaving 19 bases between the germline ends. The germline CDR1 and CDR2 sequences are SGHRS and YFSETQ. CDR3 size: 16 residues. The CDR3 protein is CASRPTLRDLYNEQFF. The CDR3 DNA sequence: TGCGCCAGCAGACCAACCCTCCGGGATTTGTACAATGAGCAGTTCTTC.

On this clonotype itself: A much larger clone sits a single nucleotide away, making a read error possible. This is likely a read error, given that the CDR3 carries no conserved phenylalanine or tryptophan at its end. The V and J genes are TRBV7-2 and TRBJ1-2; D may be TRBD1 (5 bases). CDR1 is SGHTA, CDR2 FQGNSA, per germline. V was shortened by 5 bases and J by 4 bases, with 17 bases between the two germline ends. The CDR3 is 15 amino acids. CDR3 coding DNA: TGTGCCAGCAGCGAATACCGGCAGGGATCCTATGGCTACACCTCC. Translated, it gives CASSEYRQGSYGYTS.